This is a list of T cell receptor beta chains from one sample in a study of T cell responses to AZD1222 COVID-19 vaccine. The data were produced by immunoSEQ multiplex PCR, yet TCRdb's version contains in-frame clones alone and is incomplete. The data show 100,000 to 150,000 clones, 90% seen once. Sequenced material: peripheral blood, taken on day 0 of AZD1222 vaccination. The receptor set was obtained from an adult in good health. CDR3s include the opening cysteine and the closing phenylalanine or tryptophan. The D gene is left open where the match is weak. For some rows the clone size is stated as once, few or many, or as a class when expanded; others skip it.

j_gene: TRBJ1-2; v_gene: TRBV7-2; abundance: .; d_gene: TRBD1; CDR3nt: TGTGCCAGCAGCTTCAGACAGGGAGCTAACTATGGCTACACCTTC; CDR3aa: CASSFRQGANYGYTF
j_gene: TRBJ1-1; v_gene: TRBV18; abundance: .; d_gene: .; CDR3nt: TGTGCCAGCTCACCGTATTTGAACACTGAAGCTTTCTTT; CDR3aa: CASSPYLNTEAFF
j_gene: TRBJ2-2; v_gene: TRBV4-2; abundance: .; d_gene: TRBD1; CDR3nt: TGTGCCAGCAGCCAGGACAGGTTGGAGGAGCTGTTTTTT; CDR3aa: CASSQDRLEELFF
j_gene: TRBJ2-6; v_gene: TRBV5-4; abundance: once; d_gene: .; CDR3nt: TGTGCCAGCTGGCGGTCCTCTGGGGCCAACGTCCTGACTTTC; CDR3aa: CASWRSSGANVLTF
j_gene: TRBJ2-5; v_gene: TRBV28; abundance: .; d_gene: .; CDR3nt: TGTGCCAGCAGCTCGGACAGCCTGTGGGAGACCCAGTACTTC; CDR3aa: CASSSDSLWETQYF
j_gene: TRBJ2-2; v_gene: TRBV3-1/TRBV3-2; abundance: .; d_gene: .; CDR3nt: TGTGCCAGCAGCTTTCGCCCCACACTAGCAGACAGTAGCGGGGAGCTGTTTTTT; CDR3aa: CASSFRPTLADSSGELFF
j_gene: TRBJ2-3; v_gene: TRBV9; abundance: .; d_gene: .; CDR3nt: TGTGCCAGCAGCGATCGGGGGGCGAGCACAGATACGCAGTATTTT; CDR3aa: CASSDRGASTDTQYF
j_gene: TRBJ2-7; v_gene: TRBV7-3; abundance: .; d_gene: .; CDR3nt: TGTGCCAGCAGCCCGGGACCCACTCTCTCCTACGAGCAGTACTTC; CDR3aa: CASSPGPTLSYEQYF
j_gene: TRBJ1-1; v_gene: TRBV30; abundance: .; d_gene: TRBD1; CDR3nt: TGTGCCTGGAGCCGGGACAGTAACACTGAAGCTTTCTTT; CDR3aa: CAWSRDSNTEAFF
j_gene: TRBJ2-1; v_gene: TRBV4-1; abundance: .; d_gene: .; CDR3nt: TGCGCCAGCAGCCAAGCGTCTAGGCAGTTCTTC; CDR3aa: CASSQASRQFF
j_gene: TRBJ2-1; v_gene: TRBV7-9; abundance: .; d_gene: TRBD1; CDR3nt: TGTGCCAGCACGCGGACAGGAGCCTACAATGAGCAGTTCTTC; CDR3aa: CASTRTGAYNEQFF
j_gene: TRBJ2-1; v_gene: TRBV30; abundance: .; d_gene: .; CDR3nt: TGTGCCTGGACTGATGGGAGGAAACAGCAGTTCTTC; CDR3aa: CAWTDGRKQQFF
j_gene: TRBJ1-3; v_gene: TRBV28; abundance: once; d_gene: .; CDR3nt: TGTGCCAGCAGTTTTCACAACAGGGTCCGCTCTGGAAACACCATATATTTT; CDR3aa: CASSFHNRVRSGNTIYF
j_gene: TRBJ1-1; v_gene: TRBV7-2; abundance: .; d_gene: TRBD1; CDR3nt: TGTGCCAGCAGCCCACGACAGGGGATCGACACTGAAGCTTTCTTT; CDR3aa: CASSPRQGIDTEAFF
j_gene: TRBJ1-1; v_gene: TRBV27; abundance: .; d_gene: TRBD1; CDR3nt: TGTGCCAGCAGTCTCCGGGACAGGCCCGTCACTGAAGCTTTCTTT; CDR3aa: CASSLRDRPVTEAFF
j_gene: TRBJ2-3; v_gene: TRBV7-3; abundance: .; d_gene: .; CDR3nt: TGTGCCAGCAGCTTAAGTGGGACTAGCACAGATACGCAGTATTTT; CDR3aa: CASSLSGTSTDTQYF
j_gene: TRBJ1-2; v_gene: TRBV6-4; abundance: .; d_gene: .; CDR3nt: TGTGCCAGCAGTGACTCGGCAGGGAAGGGCTTCTATGGCTACACCTTC; CDR3aa: CASSDSAGKGFYGYTF
j_gene: TRBJ1-2; v_gene: TRBV30; abundance: .; d_gene: .; CDR3nt: TGTGCCTGGAGTGTATCGGCCAGGGAGGGCTATGGCTACACCTTC; CDR3aa: CAWSVSAREGYGYTF
j_gene: TRBJ1-5; v_gene: TRBV10-2; abundance: .; d_gene: .; CDR3nt: TGCGCCAGCAGCCGTTCGGACTTGGGGCATCAGCCCCAGCATTTT; CDR3aa: CASSRSDLGHQPQHF
j_gene: TRBJ2-7; v_gene: TRBV4-3; abundance: .; d_gene: .; CDR3nt: TGCGCCAGCAGCCAAGATCTTGCAGAATTCTACGAGCAGTACTTC; CDR3aa: CASSQDLAEFYEQYF
j_gene: TRBJ1-4; v_gene: TRBV19; abundance: .; d_gene: .; CDR3nt: TGTGCCAGTAGTCCTCGGAGCCGCGAGGAAAAACTGTTTTTT; CDR3aa: CASSPRSREEKLFF
j_gene: TRBJ1-5; v_gene: TRBV6-5; abundance: .; d_gene: .; CDR3nt: TGTGCCAGCAGACCTACAGGGCTCGGCAATCAGCCCCAGCATTTT; CDR3aa: CASRPTGLGNQPQHF
j_gene: TRBJ1-5; v_gene: TRBV19; abundance: .; d_gene: .; CDR3nt: TGTGCCAGTAGTATAACCAGGGACCCCAGGGCCCAGCATTTT; CDR3aa: CASSITRDPRAQHF
j_gene: TRBJ2-5; v_gene: TRBV6-2/TRBV6-3; abundance: .; d_gene: .; CDR3nt: TGTGCCAGCAGTTACGTTGAAGGAGAGACCCAGTACTTC; CDR3aa: CASSYVEGETQYF
j_gene: TRBJ1-1; v_gene: TRBV27; abundance: once; d_gene: .; CDR3nt: TGTGCCAGCAGTCCCTTGAGGGATACAAACACTGAAGCTTTCTTT; CDR3aa: CASSPLRDTNTEAFF
j_gene: TRBJ2-5; v_gene: TRBV7-6; abundance: .; d_gene: TRBD2; CDR3nt: TGTGCCAGCAGCTCTACTAGCGGGGATCAAGAGACCCAGTACTTC; CDR3aa: CASSSTSGDQETQYF
j_gene: TRBJ1-5; v_gene: TRBV5-1; abundance: .; d_gene: TRBD1; CDR3nt: TGCGCCAGCACCCGTGGACAGGGTTGTCAGCCCCAGCATTTT; CDR3aa: CASTRGQGCQPQHF
j_gene: TRBJ2-3; v_gene: TRBV9; abundance: .; d_gene: .; CDR3nt: TGTGCCAGCAGCGTAGGGGCCGACGTTGGGTCCCTTCAATATTTT; CDR3aa: CASSVGADVGSLQYF
j_gene: TRBJ1-1; v_gene: TRBV6-2/TRBV6-3; abundance: .; d_gene: .; CDR3nt: TGTGCCAGCAGTTATGGGGAGGGCCGGCCGACGGGTGAAGCTTTCTTT; CDR3aa: CASSYGEGRPTGEAFF
j_gene: TRBJ1-5; v_gene: TRBV19; abundance: .; d_gene: .; CDR3nt: TGTGCCAGTAGTATGGGGGGTTTTAGCAATCAGCCCCAGCATTTT; CDR3aa: CASSMGGFSNQPQHF
j_gene: TRBJ1-3; v_gene: TRBV4-2; abundance: .; d_gene: .; CDR3nt: TGTGCCAGCAGCCAAGAAACAGGGTCTGGAAACACCATATATTTT; CDR3aa: CASSQETGSGNTIYF
j_gene: TRBJ2-1; v_gene: TRBV19; abundance: .; d_gene: .; CDR3nt: TGTGCCAGTAGTATGGGGCGGAACAATGAGCAGTTCTTC; CDR3aa: CASSMGRNNEQFF
j_gene: TRBJ2-7; v_gene: TRBV6-5; abundance: .; d_gene: .; CDR3nt: TGTGCCAGCAGTTACGGGGGTTGGGATTACGAGCAGTACTTC; CDR3aa: CASSYGGWDYEQYF
j_gene: TRBJ1-2; v_gene: TRBV15; abundance: few; d_gene: TRBD1; CDR3nt: TGTGCCACCAGCAGAGTAGGCCAGGGGGACTCTGGCTACACCTTC; CDR3aa: CATSRVGQGDSGYTF
j_gene: TRBJ1-1; v_gene: TRBV9; abundance: .; d_gene: .; CDR3nt: TGTGCCAGCAGCGTAGAATATGGAAGTGCTGAAGCTTTCTTT; CDR3aa: CASSVEYGSAEAFF
j_gene: TRBJ2-2; v_gene: TRBV7-3; abundance: .; d_gene: .; CDR3nt: TGTGCCAGCACCCGGGTAGCGGACACCGGGGAGCTGTTTTTT; CDR3aa: CASTRVADTGELFF
j_gene: TRBJ2-1; v_gene: TRBV27; abundance: .; d_gene: .; CDR3nt: TGTGCCAGCAGTAACTGGCTGTATGACAATGAGCAGTTCTTC; CDR3aa: CASSNWLYDNEQFF